The present T cell receptor (beta chain) was sequenced within a study of persistence of HIV-infected CD4 T cells. Study-level background: The sample holds CD4+ T cells responsive to CMV or HIV-1 Gag.

With regard to this clone: Its antigen is as yet unknown.

Trimming removed 4 bases at V and 7 bases at J, with 17 bases between. This CDR3 spans 15 amino acids. Per germline, CDR1 SGHRS and CDR2 YFSETQ. Lysates of CMV-infected fibroblasts at around 10 ug/mL stimulated these cells. Memory cells lacking CD40L and CD69 with high CD45RO were sorted. The immunoSEQ assay was version 4, run in survey mode. The table came from immunoSEQ multiplex PCR; TCRdb's copy has only in-frame clones and leaves some out. The table includes roughly 41,000 clones, roughly 80% detected once. This receptor was taken from an adult man with HIV who was CMV-seropositive. The chain carries TRBV5-1 and TRBJ2-2; D uncertain. The sequencing here drew on CD4+ T cells sorted from PBMCs after approximately 19-hour stimulation, taken from a patient who received antiretroviral therapy. CDR3 in amino acids: CASSPSATSGGELFF. The CDR3 coding sequence is TGCGCCAGCAGCCCCTCCGCCACATCGGGCGGGGAGCTGTTTTTT.